Following are 3 T cell receptor beta chains from one sample sequenced in a study of control samples from healthy donors and cancer patients. TCRdb keeps only in-frame clones here, not all; method: immunoSEQ multiplex PCR. The table records about 140,000 clones, 75% to 95% of them present only once. Sequencing used blood. The receptor set was obtained from a man aged 25 to 40 in good health.

The table lists this clone with a count of one. The V call is TRBV6-2 or TRBV6-3, the J call TRBJ1-6; no firm D call. Germline assignment: CDR1 MNHEY and CDR2 SVGEGT. This CDR3 has 14 amino acids. Trimming cost V 2 bases and J 7 bases, with 9 bases left between them. The CDR3 protein is CASSYGLKNSPLHF. CDR3 nucleotide sequence: TGTGCCAGCAGTTACGGACTAAAGAATTCACCCCTCCACTTT.

The chain uses TRBV5-1 and TRBJ2-7; 13 nucleotides line up with TRBD2. Trimming removed 2 bases from V and 2 bases from J; junction bases left unmatched: 1. Germline V gives CDR1 SGHRS, CDR2 YFSETQ. The CDR3 loop spans 15 amino acids. CDR3 nucleotides: TGCGCCAGCAGCTTCACTAGCGGGGGGGCCTACGAGCAGTACTTC. Its translation: CASSFTSGGAYEQYF.

V is TRBV19 and J is TRBJ2-7, with D unclear. Germline-derived CDR1 and CDR2 are LNHDA and SQIVND (reference sequence). CDR3 length equals 12 residues. With 4 bases removed from V and 4 bases from J, the gap between germline ends came to 8 bases. CDR3 residues: CASSNSRYEQYF. The DNA for the CDR3 is TGTGCCAGTAGTAACTCGAGATACGAGCAGTACTTC.